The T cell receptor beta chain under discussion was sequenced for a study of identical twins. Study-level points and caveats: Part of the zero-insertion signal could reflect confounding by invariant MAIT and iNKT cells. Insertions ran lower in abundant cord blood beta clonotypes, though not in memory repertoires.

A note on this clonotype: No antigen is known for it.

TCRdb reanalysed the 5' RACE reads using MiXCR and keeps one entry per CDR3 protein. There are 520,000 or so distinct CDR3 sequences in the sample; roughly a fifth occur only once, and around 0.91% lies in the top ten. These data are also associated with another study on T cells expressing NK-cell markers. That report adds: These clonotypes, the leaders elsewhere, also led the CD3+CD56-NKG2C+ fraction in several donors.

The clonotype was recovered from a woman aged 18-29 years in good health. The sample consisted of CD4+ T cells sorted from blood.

In DNA, the CDR3 is TGTGCCTCATCCCAGGGTTCGCCACCCGGGGAGCTGTTTTTT. Residues: CASSQGSPPGELFF. V gene TRBV10-3 combines with J gene TRBJ2-2, with D possibly being TRBD1 (5 bases). V was cut by 11 bases and J by 6 bases, with 19 bases left in between. The CDR3 sequence is 14 residues long. From germline, CDR1 is ENHRY and CDR2 SYGVKD.